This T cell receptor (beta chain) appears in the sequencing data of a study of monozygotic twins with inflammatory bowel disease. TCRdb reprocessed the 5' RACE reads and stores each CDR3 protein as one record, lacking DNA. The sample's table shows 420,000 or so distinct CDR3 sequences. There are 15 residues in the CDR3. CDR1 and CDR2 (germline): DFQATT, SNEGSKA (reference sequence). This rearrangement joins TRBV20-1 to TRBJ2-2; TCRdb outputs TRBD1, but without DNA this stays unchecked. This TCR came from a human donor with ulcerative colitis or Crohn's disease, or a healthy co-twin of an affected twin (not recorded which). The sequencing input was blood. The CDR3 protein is CSARVVLGGPGELFF.